The next 31 T cell receptor beta chains were all read from a single sample in a study of T-cell memory formation after mild COVID-19. Via MiXCR, TCRdb re-called the 5' RACE reads, giving one row per CDR3 protein. The sample contains 450,000 or so distinct CDR3 sequences, roughly 25% of which appear only once. The specimen was PBMCs or a T cell subset sorted from them (not recorded which). These receptors were taken from an adult woman who had mild COVID-19 (a few samples of this study predate the infection). Cell type and time point are not known.

The chain carries TRBV18 and TRBJ2-5; 10 nucleotides align to TRBD1. CDR3 length: 15 amino acids. Trimming at V came to 4 bases and at J to 5 bases, leaving 7 bases not matched to a gene. Germline assignment: CDR1 KGHSH and CDR2 LQKENI. CDR3 DNA sequence: TGTGCCAGCTCACGATCGACAGGGGGCTTGGAGACCCAGTACTTC. Its protein product is CASSRSTGGLETQYF.

This chain uses TRBV6-5 with TRBJ1-2; D not certain. CDR1 MNHEY and CDR2 SVGAGI come from the germline V gene. Deletions cut 5 bases from V and 6 bases from J, with 13 bases between. The CDR3 has 13 amino acids. The CDR3 DNA reads as TGTGCCAGCAGTAGGGAAGGGAGGGATGGCTACACCTTC. This encodes CASSREGRDGYTF.

This clonotype came up a few times. The chain is built from TRBV7-2 and TRBJ1-5; no clear D. Trimming removed 2 bases at V and 2 bases at J, with 10 bases between. Germline CDR1 SGHTA, CDR2 FQGNSA. CDR3 length equals 15 residues. The CDR3 sequence: CASSLMGVGNQPQHF. The DNA for the CDR3 is TGTGCCAGCAGCTTAATGGGCGTTGGCAATCAGCCCCAGCATTTT.

The rearrangement links TRBV30 to TRBJ1-2; the D is unclear. Trimming shortened V by 0 bases and J by 5 bases, and 7 bases separated the two germline ends. The CDR3 runs 12 residues. Germline CDR1 GTSNPN, CDR2 SVGIG (reference sequence). CDR3 bases: TGTGCCTGGAGTGTACAGTCTTATGGCTACACCTTC. Its protein product is CAWSVQSYGYTF.

This clonotype was picked up a small number of times. The chain joins TRBV27 to TRBJ2-5; 9 nucleotides agree with TRBD1. The V and J ends lost 5 bases and 6 bases, in that order; junction bases with no gene match: 10. The germline V gene encodes CDR1 MNHEY and CDR2 SMNVEV (reference sequence). The CDR3 has 15 residues. The CDR3 DNA follows: TGTGCCAGCAGTCCACAGGGGGCGTTTAAGAAGACCCAGTACTTC. Translation gives CASSPQGAFKKTQYF.

This sequence joins TRBV6-5 and TRBJ1-1; TRBD1 is a possible D gene (5 bases). The CDR3 is 15 residues long. CDR1 and CDR2 from the germline V gene are MNHEY and SVGAGI. With 2 bases removed from V and 0 bases from J, the gap between germline ends came to 10 bases. CDR3 loop: CASSYGGPMNTEAFF. CDR3 in DNA: TGTGCCAGCAGTTACGGGGGACCCATGAACACTGAAGCTTTCTTT.

The sample holds a few counts of this clonotype. CDR3 DNA sequence: TGTGCCATCCTCCCCGGGACAGAAAACACTGAAGCTTTCTTT. Residues: CAILPGTENTEAFF. The genes are TRBV12-3 or TRBV12-4 and TRBJ1-1, with 7 bases matching TRBD1. The CDR3 spans 14 residues. V was pared by 10 bases and J by 2 bases, with 10 bases of the junction left unmatched.

The rearrangement links TRBV20-1 to TRBJ1-4, with 12 bases that match TRBD1. With 5 bases clipped from V and 3 bases from J, the junction kept 7 bases outside the gene matches. The V gene's germline CDR1 is DFQATT and CDR2 SNEGSKA (reference sequence). This CDR3 region has 16 residues. The CDR3: CSAPGTGGLANEKLFF. CDR3 DNA sequence: TGCAGTGCTCCCGGGACAGGGGGCTTAGCTAATGAAAAACTGTTTTTT.

The rearrangement uses TRBV7-3 and TRBJ1-2; D is ambiguous. The germline V gene has CDR1 SGHTA and CDR2 FQGTGA. The germline V and J ends were trimmed by 5 bases and 1 base, with 14 bases remaining between them. CDR3 length: 15 residues. DNA for the CDR3: TGTGCCAGCAGCCCAACCCCCACAGATAACTATGGCTACACCTTC. Its translation is CASSPTPTDNYGYTF.

The CDR3 DNA follows: TGCAGTGCTGAGTGGGGGGGCACAGATACGCAGTATTTT. Translation gives CSAEWGGTDTQYF. This sequence joins TRBV20-1 and TRBJ2-3; the D gene is possibly TRBD2 (6 bases). Trimming stripped 5 bases from V and 1 base from J, with 10 bases between. This CDR3 region has 13 residues. Looked up from germline, CDR1 is DFQATT and CDR2 is SNEGSKA (reference sequence).

This clonotype was seen only a few times. V is TRBV14 and J is TRBJ2-1; maybe TRBD2 (6 bases). Deletions cut 1 base from V and 5 bases from J, with 6 bases between. In germline, CDR1 is SGHDN, CDR2 FVKESK. The CDR3 extends over 13 amino acids. The CDR3 sequence is CASSQGTNNEQFF. CDR3 nucleotides: TGTGCCAGCAGCCAAGGGACTAACAATGAGCAGTTCTTC.

This clonotype was picked up a small number of times. V is TRBV20-1 and J is TRBJ2-3, with 7 bases identical to TRBD2. Germline CDR1 and CDR2: DFQATT and SNEGSKA (reference sequence). This CDR3 has 14 residues. V lost 5 bases, J lost 0 bases, and 5 bases stayed unmatched. The CDR3 DNA sequence: TGCAGTGCTCTTGCTAGCGGTAGCACAGATACGCAGTATTTT. As protein: CSALASGSTDTQYF.

The chain employs TRBV7-6 and TRBJ2-5; D gene uncertain. The germline CDR1 and CDR2 sequences are SGHVS and FNYEAQ. V lost 1 base and J 5 bases, leaving 11 bases between the germline ends. The CDR3 length is 14 residues. CDR3 bases: TGTGCCAGCAGCTTAGGTACACCGCCCGAGACCCAGTACTTC. Translation: CASSLGTPPETQYF.

This clonotype was observed a handful of times. This rearrangement joins TRBV29-1 to TRBJ2-5, with 7 bases matching TRBD1. V lost 3 bases to trimming and J lost 3 bases; unmatched junction nucleotides: 7. This CDR3 region has 14 residues. Germline V CDR1 and CDR2: SQVTM, ANQGSEA. The DNA of the CDR3 is TGCAGCGTTGATCGCATTACAGGGGAAGAGACCCAGTACTTC. This gives the protein CSVDRITGEETQYF.

The chain recombines TRBV3-1 with TRBJ2-5, with unresolved D. V was clipped by 1 base and J by 9 bases, with 9 bases between them. Germline CDR1 reads LGHDT; CDR2 reads YNNKEL (reference sequence). The CDR3 totals 12 residues. CDR3 protein: CASSQGTEAQYF. CDR3 nucleotide sequence: TGTGCCAGCAGCCAAGGCACCGAGGCCCAGTACTTC.

The V gene is TRBV6-6, the J gene TRBJ2-2; 8 bases map to TRBD2. This CDR3 has 15 amino acids. The germline CDR1 and CDR2 sequences are MNHNY and SVGAGI (reference sequence). Trimming at V came to 9 bases and at J to 6 bases, leaving 12 bases not matched to a gene. The CDR3 DNA reads as TGTGCCAGTCGTCCGGGACTAGTTCCTGCCGGGGAGCTGTTTTTT. Translation: CASRPGLVPAGELFF.

This clonotype was observed a handful of times. The rearrangement links TRBV6-5 to TRBJ2-7; D unresolved. CDR1 and CDR2 from the germline V gene are MNHEY and SVGAGI. V was shortened by 2 bases and J by 5 bases, with 22 bases between the two germline ends. This CDR3 region has 17 residues. The CDR3 is CASSYTYGRGRGHEQYF. CDR3 sequence (DNA): TGTGCCAGCAGTTACACTTATGGCCGCGGCAGAGGCCACGAGCAGTACTTC.

This clonotype was detected a few times. The chain carries TRBV20-1 and TRBJ1-1; a weak D match, TRBD1 (5 bases). Germline CDR1 and CDR2: DFQATT and SNEGSKA (reference sequence). The V and J ends lost 5 bases and 8 bases respectively, with 18 bases between them. CDR3 size: 13 residues. In nucleotides, the CDR3 is TGCAGTGCTGTTACCGCCGGGACCGACGAAGCTTTCTTT. It specifies CSAVTAGTDEAFF.

For the CDR3, the DNA is TGTGCCAGCACGGGGGAGAGCTCCTACAATGAGCAGTTCTTC. Amino acids: CASTGESSYNEQFF. J is TRBJ2-1 and V is TRBV25-1; a possible D gene is TRBD2 (6 bases). The CDR3 has 14 amino acids. V was trimmed by 7 bases and J by 0 bases, leaving 10 bases between them. Germline lookup yields CDR1 MGHDK and CDR2 SYGVNS. The full variable domain, in which reference TRBV25-1 and TRBJ2-1 provide the parts outside the CDR3, is EADIYQTPRYLVIGTGKKITLECSQTMGHDKMYWYQQDPGMELHLIHYSYGVNSTEKGDLSSESTVSRIRTEHFPLTLESARPSHTSQYLCASTGESSYNEQFFGPGTRLTVL.

CDR3 in DNA: TGTGCCAGCAGCCTAGAGGGACAGGGGGACTATGGCTACACCTTC. It codes for CASSLEGQGDYGYTF. The V gene is TRBV6-5, the J gene TRBJ1-2, with TRBD1 matching over 11 bases. CDR3 length equals 15 residues. From germline, CDR1 is MNHEY and CDR2 SVGAGI. J lost 3 bases, V lost 6 bases, and 6 bases had no gene match.

The chain uses TRBV12-3 or TRBV12-4 and TRBJ2-1, with 10 nucleotides matching TRBD2. V lost 4 bases and J lost 10; bases outside the gene matches: 10. CDR3 length: 15 residues. The CDR3 loop reads CASSSKAGGPFEQFF. In DNA form, the CDR3 reads TGTGCCAGCAGTTCTAAAGCGGGAGGGCCTTTCGAGCAGTTCTTC.

J is TRBJ2-7 and V is TRBV12-3 or TRBV12-4; TRBD2 agrees at 10 bases. V shed 6 bases and J 2 bases; nucleotides not matched to a gene: 4. This CDR3 is 14 amino acids long. The CDR3 reads CASRLAGAAYEQYF. The DNA of the CDR3 is TGTGCCAGCAGGCTAGCGGGAGCGGCCTACGAGCAGTACTTC.

The chain recombines TRBV4-1 with TRBJ1-5, with D possibly being TRBD1 (5 bases). Trimming took 1 base from V and 6 from J, leaving 13 bases between them. The germline V gene has CDR1 MGHRA and CDR2 YSYEKL. This CDR3 is 15 amino acids long. In nucleotides, the CDR3 is TGCGCCAGCAGCCAAGTGGCGCAGGGCGGTCAGCCCCAGCATTTT. Translated, it gives CASSQVAQGGQPQHF.

The gene calls are TRBV6-5 and TRBJ2-7; 9 bases are shared with TRBD1. CDR3 size: 17 residues. After removal of 1 base from V and 1 base from J, the junction contained 8 bases not matched to a gene. The germline gives CDR1 MNHEY, CDR2 SVGAGI. This CDR3 reads CASSYYPPGQGSYEQYF. CDR3 DNA: TGTGCCAGCAGTTACTACCCTCCGGGACAGGGTTCCTACGAGCAGTACTTC.

This rearrangement joins TRBV20-1 to TRBJ1-6; TRBD1 agrees at 8 bases. CDR1 is DFQATT and CDR2 is SNEGSKA in the germline V gene (reference sequence). CDR3 length: 13 residues. V lost 6 bases to trimming and J lost 12 bases; unmatched junction nucleotides: 10. The CDR3, as DNA: TGCAGTGCCAAGGATAAAGGACAGGGACCCCTCCACTTT. This gives the protein CSAKDKGQGPLHF.

V is TRBV29-1 and J is TRBJ1-5, with 10 bases aligning to TRBD1. Trimming took 4 bases from V and 4 from J; bases not matched to a gene: 4. The germline V gene encodes CDR1 SQVTM and CDR2 ANQGSEA. This CDR3 has 14 residues. The CDR3 region is CSVAGTGVNQPQHF. The CDR3 nucleotides are TGCAGCGTTGCCGGGACAGGGGTAAATCAGCCCCAGCATTTT.

This chain joins TRBV20-1 and TRBJ2-7, with 9 bases lining up with TRBD1. CDR3 length equals 14 residues. Germline V gene lookup returns CDR1 DFQATT and CDR2 SNEGSKA (reference sequence). The V and J ends lost 6 bases and 2 bases, in that order; junction bases with no gene match: 8. The CDR3 DNA reads TGCAGTGCGAACTCCGGGACAGGGCCCTACGAGCAGTACTTC. It codes for CSANSGTGPYEQYF.

The rearrangement joins TRBV4-1 to TRBJ2-7, with 7 bases aligning to TRBD2. The CDR3 spans 14 residues. Germline-derived CDR1 and CDR2 are MGHRA and YSYEKL. Trimming removed 0 bases from V and 4 bases from J; junction bases left unmatched: 3. The CDR3 DNA follows: TGCGCCAGCAGCCAAGATCCTAGCGGATACGAGCAGTACTTC. This encodes CASSQDPSGYEQYF.

This clonotype appeared a few times. This sequence joins TRBV6-1 and TRBJ2-7, with D uncertain. V lost 5 bases to trimming and J lost 3 bases, with 5 bases between them. In germline, CDR1 is MNHNS, CDR2 SASEGT. The CDR3 sequence is 11 residues long. The CDR3 sequence: CASSQFYEQYF. In DNA, the CDR3 is TGTGCCAGCAGTCAGTTCTACGAGCAGTACTTC.

This clonotype turned up a few times. The chain has TRBV20-1 and TRBJ1-1; 7 bases agree with TRBD1. Germline trimming cut 5 bases from V and 0 bases from J; bases unmatched to any gene: 12. CDR3 length: 16 amino acids. CDR1 and CDR2 from the germline V gene are DFQATT and SNEGSKA (reference sequence). CDR3 coding DNA: TGCAGTGCTGGCTCACCGGGACAGACCATGAACACTGAAGCTTTCTTT. This encodes CSAGSPGQTMNTEAFF.

V usage is TRBV5-1 and J usage is TRBJ1-2; perhaps TRBD1 as D (5 bases). V lost 3 bases and J lost 6, with 9 bases in between. Per the germline V gene, CDR1 is SGHRS and CDR2 is YFSETQ. The CDR3 totals 12 residues. This CDR3 is CASSYGTDGYTF. CDR3 bases: TGCGCCAGCAGCTATGGGACTGATGGCTACACCTTC.